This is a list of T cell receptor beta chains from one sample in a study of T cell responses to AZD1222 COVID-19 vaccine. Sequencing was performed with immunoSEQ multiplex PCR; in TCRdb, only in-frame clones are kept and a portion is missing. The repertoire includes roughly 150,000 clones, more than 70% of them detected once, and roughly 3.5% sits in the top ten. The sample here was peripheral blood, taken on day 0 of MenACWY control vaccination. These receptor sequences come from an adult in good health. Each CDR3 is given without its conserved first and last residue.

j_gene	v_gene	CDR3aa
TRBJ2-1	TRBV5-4	ASSLGGSSSYNEQF
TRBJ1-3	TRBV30	AWSTGTGGNTIY
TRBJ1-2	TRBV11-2	ASSLEGVRNYGYT
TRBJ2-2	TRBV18	ASSPSAGGYQTGELF
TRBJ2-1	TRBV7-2	ASSLGVSNEQF
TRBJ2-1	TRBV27	ASSHTIRDHNEQF
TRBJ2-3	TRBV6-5	ASTPGDQSTDTQY
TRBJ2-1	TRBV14	ASSQDLRGEQF
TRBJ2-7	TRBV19	ASSSGRTSGEYEQY
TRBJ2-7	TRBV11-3	ASSLGGLAGYEQY
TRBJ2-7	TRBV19	ASSIVFGQGGYEQY
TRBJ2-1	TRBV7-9	ASSPGRGGAYNEQF
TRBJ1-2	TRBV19	ASRLTDFYT
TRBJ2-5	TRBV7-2	ASSLDREAGTQY
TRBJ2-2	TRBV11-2	ASSLRGRSTGELF
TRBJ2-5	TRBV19	ASKPGQGKETQY
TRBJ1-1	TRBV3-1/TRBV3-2	ASSITGNIDTEAF
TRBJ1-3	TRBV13	ASNAGKYSGNTIY
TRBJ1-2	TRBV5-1	ASSSEGYGYGYT
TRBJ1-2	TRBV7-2	ASGQGAVYGYT
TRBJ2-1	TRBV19	ASSILAGRWNEQF
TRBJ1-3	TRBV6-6	ASSYRSSGNTIY
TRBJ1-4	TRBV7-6	ASSFQDGKLF
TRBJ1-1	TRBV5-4	ASSLMGAEAF
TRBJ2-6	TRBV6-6	ASSQQGTGANVLT
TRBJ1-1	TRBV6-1	ASSVTNLQTNTEAF
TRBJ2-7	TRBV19	ASKPGHKVWEQY
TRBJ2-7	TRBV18	ASSPGTSGGEQY
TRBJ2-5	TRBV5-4	ASSARDRLQETQY
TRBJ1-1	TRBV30	AWSVEVHTEAF
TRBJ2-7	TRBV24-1	ATSDPGTGTYEQY
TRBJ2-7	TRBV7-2	ASSLEQGYEQY
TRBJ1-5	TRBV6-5	ASSSRVTFSNQPQH
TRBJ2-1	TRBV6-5	ASSPGGWYNEQF
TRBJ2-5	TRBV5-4	ASSYRTSGGARGAQY
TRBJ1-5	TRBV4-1	ASSPPPSGSQPQH
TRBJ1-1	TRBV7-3	ASSLIRGETEAF
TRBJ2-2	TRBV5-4	ASSPWDRVHGELF
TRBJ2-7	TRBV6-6	ASWGGVEQY
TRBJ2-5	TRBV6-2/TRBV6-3	ASSYTGGLKETQY
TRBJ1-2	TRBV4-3	ASSQDWELDYGYT
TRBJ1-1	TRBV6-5	ASRNRADTEAF
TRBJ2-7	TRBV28	ASRTRTAEY
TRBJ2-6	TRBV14	ASSQGRASGANVLT
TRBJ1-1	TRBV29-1	SVQLRTGLPEAF
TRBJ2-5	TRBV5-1	ASSFPSQETQY
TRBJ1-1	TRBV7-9	ASSGGAASKKVGTEAF
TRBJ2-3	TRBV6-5	ASRTGARGDTQY